One sample yielded the 32 T cell receptor beta chains listed below, sequenced in a study of blood T cell repertoires in COVID-19. The method was immunoSEQ multiplex PCR; TCRdb's version includes in-frame clones alone and lacks a portion of them. The table records 250,000 to 350,000 clones, approximately 90% of them present only once. The sample was peripheral blood. The receptors come from a man in his thirties or forties with acute or convalescent COVID-19.

V usage is TRBV7-9 and J usage is TRBJ2-2, with 9 bases that match TRBD2. CDR1 and CDR2 (germline): SEHNR, FQNEAQ (reference sequence). The CDR3 extends over 16 amino acids. J was trimmed by 3 bases and V by 8 bases; bases with no gene match: 10. In DNA, the CDR3 is TGTGCCAGCCCAACCCCGGGACTAGCTCACACCGGGGAGCTGTTTTTT. Amino acid sequence: CASPTPGLAHTGELFF.

This sequence joins TRBV15 and TRBJ2-7; D is undetermined. The V gene lost 6 bases and the J gene lost 7 bases, with 10 bases spanning the gap. The CDR3 is made up of 11 amino acids. Germline V gene data show CDR1 as LNHNV and CDR2 as YYDKDF (reference sequence). The DNA for the CDR3 is TGTGCCACCAGAGAAGCCGGGGAGCAGTACTTC. It is translated as CATREAGEQYF.

The CDR3 bases are TGTGCCAGTAGCGGACAGGGGATGAGTGGCTACACCTTC. It yields the protein CASSGQGMSGYTF. The rearrangement uses TRBV19 and TRBJ1-2; 9 positions match TRBD1. Germline V gene data show CDR1 as LNHDA and CDR2 as SQIVND (reference sequence). V lost 6 bases to trimming and J lost 7 bases; unmatched junction nucleotides: 6. The CDR3 runs to 13 residues.

This chain joins TRBV5-1 and TRBJ2-1; 13 bases line up with TRBD2. The germline V gene has CDR1 SGHRS and CDR2 YFSETQ. CDR3 length: 16 residues. The V segment lost 3 bases and the J segment 4 bases; nucleotides outside the gene matches: 4. CDR3 region: CASSSGLAGAYNEQFF. The CDR3 DNA follows: TGCGCCAGCAGCTCCGGACTAGCGGGAGCATACAATGAGCAGTTCTTC.

The V gene is TRBV28, the J gene TRBJ1-5; 10 bases fit TRBD1. CDR1 MDHEN and CDR2 SYDVKM come from the germline V gene. J lost 3 bases, V lost 6 bases, and 8 bases had no gene match. The CDR3 covers 16 residues. The CDR3 DNA reads as TGTGCCAGCAGCGAACTGACAGGGGGCCCCAATCAGCCCCAGCATTTT. This gives the protein CASSELTGGPNQPQHF.

The chain combines TRBV7-9 with TRBJ2-5, with TRBD1 identical over 7 bases. This CDR3 is built from 16 residues. The germline gives CDR1 SEHNR, CDR2 FQNEAQ (reference sequence). The trim removed 1 base at V and 1 base at J, leaving 6 bases unmatched. The chain's CDR3 is CASSLVGGQPQETQYF. The CDR3 bases are TGTGCCAGCAGCTTAGTAGGGGGACAGCCCCAAGAGACCCAGTACTTC.

The chain is built from TRBV19 and TRBJ2-5; D gene ambiguous. V was clipped by 7 bases and J by 2 bases, with 8 bases between them. Per the germline V gene, CDR1 is LNHDA and CDR2 is SQIVND (reference sequence). The CDR3 sequence is 12 residues long. CDR3 sequence (DNA): TGTGCCAGTAAAGGCAGGCAAGAGACCCAGTACTTC. Translating it yields CASKGRQETQYF.

This clone appeared a single time. CDR3 in DNA: TGTGCCAGCCGGGACAAAGTTGGATCACCCCTCCACTTT. This gives the protein CASRDKVGSPLHF. The J gene is TRBJ1-6, the V gene TRBV19; a possible D gene is TRBD1 (6 bases). This CDR3 comprises 13 residues. The V and J ends lost 9 bases and 10 bases respectively, with 16 bases between them. The germline V gene has CDR1 LNHDA and CDR2 SQIVND (reference sequence).

This clone was recorded only once. The chain carries TRBV24-1 and TRBJ2-1; 13 bases line up with TRBD2. V lost 4 bases, J lost 8 bases, and 7 bases stayed unmatched. The CDR3 consists of 16 residues. CDR1 is KGHDR and CDR2 is SFDVKD in the germline V gene. Here the CDR3 reads CATSDPTSGRYHEQFF. CDR3 nucleotides: TGTGCCACCAGTGACCCGACTAGCGGGAGGTATCATGAGCAGTTCTTC.

The rearrangement uses TRBV30 and TRBJ2-1; D is possibly TRBD2 (6 bases). CDR3 length: 15 amino acids. Germline-derived CDR1 and CDR2 are GTSNPN and SVGIG (reference sequence). V gave up 2 bases and J gave up 6 bases, with 17 bases separating them. DNA for the CDR3: TGTGCCTGGAGTCTCCCTGGAATCGGGGGCAATGAGCAGTTCTTC. Translation gives CAWSLPGIGGNEQFF.

The gene calls are TRBV4-1 and TRBJ2-5; 7 bases agree with TRBD1. V was pared by 0 bases and J by 6 bases, with 13 bases of the junction left unmatched. The CDR3 sequence is 17 residues long. Germline loops: CDR1 MGHRA, CDR2 YSYEKL. The CDR3 spells CASSQDITGEVRKTQYF. The CDR3 DNA sequence: TGCGCCAGCAGCCAAGATATCACAGGGGAAGTTCGGAAGACCCAGTACTTC.

This clone was observed a handful of times. The chain links TRBV4-2 to TRBJ1-2; the D is unclear. The CDR3 loop spans 12 amino acids. Between the trimmed V and J ends, which lost 6 bases and 8 bases, there was a span of 13 bases. Germline V gene data show CDR1 as LGHNA and CDR2 as YNFKEQ. CDR3 DNA sequence: TGTGCCAGCAGAAGACTAGACGGCGGCTACACCTTC. Its protein is CASRRLDGGYTF.

This rearrangement joins TRBV5-5 to TRBJ2-1, with D perhaps TRBD2 (6 bases). CDR1 is SGHKS, CDR2 YYEKEE, per germline (reference sequence). The CDR3 length is 15 residues. Trimming took off 0 bases at V and 11 bases at J, with 18 bases between the two ends. The CDR3 loop is CASSLDGGSGRQQFF. CDR3 in DNA: TGTGCCAGCAGCTTGGACGGAGGGAGCGGCCGGCAGCAGTTCTTC. The full variable domain, rest sourced from reference TRBV5-5 and TRBJ2-1, is DAGVTQSPTHLIKTRGQQVTLRCSPISGHKSVSWYQQVLGQGPQFIFQYYEKEERGRGNFPDRFSARQFPNYSSELNVNALLLGDSALYLCASSLDGGSGRQQFFGPGTRLTVL.

The genes are TRBV27 and TRBJ1-4; D remains unclear. This CDR3 is built from 17 residues. Per germline, CDR1 MNHEY and CDR2 SMNVEV (reference sequence). Trimming removed 0 bases from V and 0 bases from J, with 11 bases in between. CDR3 region: CASSLSLWATTNEKLFF. In DNA form, the CDR3 reads TGTGCCAGCAGTTTATCTCTTTGGGCTACAACTAATGAAAAACTGTTTTTT.

J is TRBJ1-5 and V is TRBV5-8; no clear D gene. CDR3 length: 12 amino acids. CDR1 and CDR2 from the germline V gene are SGHTS and YDEGEE. Trimming pared 2 bases from V and 9 bases from J, leaving 9 bases between. CDR3 sequence reads: CASSLVYGPQHF. DNA of the CDR3: TGTGCCAGCAGCTTAGTGTACGGGCCCCAGCATTTT.

This sequence joins TRBV5-4 and TRBJ1-1; possibly TRBD1 for D (5 bases). From germline, CDR1 is SGHNT and CDR2 YYREEE (reference sequence). The CDR3 sequence is 13 residues long. The CDR3 reads CAYRRDLNGEAFF. In DNA, the CDR3 is TGTGCTTATCGGCGGGACCTGAATGGTGAAGCTTTCTTT.

In DNA form, the CDR3 reads TGCGCCAGCGCCCCTCTCAAGCAGGGGGCTAATGAAAAACTGTTTTTT. Amino acids: CASAPLKQGANEKLFF. This chain joins TRBV5-1 and TRBJ1-4; the match to TRBD1 covers 7 bases. Germline V CDR1 and CDR2: SGHRS, YFSETQ. V shed 7 bases and J 3 bases; nucleotides not matched to a gene: 12. The CDR3 runs to 16 residues. The full variable domain, its missing parts supplied by reference TRBV5-1 and TRBJ1-4, is KAGVTQTPRYLIKTRGQQVTLSCSPISGHRSVSWYQQTPGQGLQFLFEYFSETQRNKGNFPGRFSGRQFSNSRSEMNVSTLELGDSALYLCASAPLKQGANEKLFFGSGTQLSVL.

This rearrangement joins TRBV2 to TRBJ1-1; TRBD1 aligns across 9 bases. CDR1 is SNHLY, CDR2 FYNNEI, per germline. CDR3 length: 15 residues. V lost 6 bases, J lost 1 base, and 6 bases stayed unmatched. CDR3 in DNA: TGTGCCAGCAGAAAGCCGGGACAGGGGAACACTGAAGCTTTCTTT. Its protein product is CASRKPGQGNTEAFF. Combining the CDR3 with reference TRBV2 and TRBJ1-1 gives the whole variable domain EPEVTQTPSHQVTQMGQEVILRCVPISNHLYFYWYRQILGQKVEFLVSFYNNEISEKSEIFDDQFSVERPDGSNFTLKIRSTKLEDSAMYFCASRKPGQGNTEAFFGQGTRLTVV.

The chain links TRBV6-5 to TRBJ1-2; 8 nucleotides match TRBD1. The germline CDR1 and CDR2 sequences are MNHEY and SVGAGI. This CDR3 is built from 14 residues. V lost 6 bases, J lost 4 bases, and 7 bases stayed unmatched. CDR3 DNA sequence: TGTGCCAGCAGATTGGACAGGGAAGGCTATGGCTACACCTTC. As protein: CASRLDREGYGYTF.

This rearrangement joins TRBV18 to TRBJ2-7; no firm D call. From germline, CDR1 is KGHSH and CDR2 LQKENI. The CDR3 is 12 amino acids. The germline V and J ends were trimmed by 3 bases and 3 bases, with 6 bases remaining between them. CDR3 nucleotide sequence: TGTGCCAGCTCACCCTTCAGCTACGAGCAGTACTTC. It is translated as CASSPFSYEQYF.

The gene calls are TRBV7-8 and TRBJ2-1; TRBD1 might be the D (5 bases). The CDR3 length is 13 residues. The germline V and J ends were trimmed by 1 base and 6 bases, with 7 bases remaining between them. CDR1 and CDR2 (germline): SGHVS, FQNEAQ. This CDR3 is CASSLDRRNEQFF. For the CDR3, the DNA is TGTGCCAGCAGCTTAGACAGGCGCAATGAGCAGTTCTTC.

This clone was found once. The gene calls are TRBV21-1 and TRBJ1-2. TRBV21-1 is given as a pseudogene. CDR3 length: 13 amino acids. CDR3 residues: CASSKAGFNGYTF. Written as DNA, the CDR3 is TGTGCCAGCAGCAAAGCCGGGTTCAATGGCTACACCTTC.

J is TRBJ2-3 and V is TRBV15; D possibly corresponds to TRBD2 (6 bases). Germline V gene lookup returns CDR1 LNHNV and CDR2 YYDKDF (reference sequence). The CDR3 extends over 16 amino acids. The germline V and J ends were trimmed by 0 bases and 3 bases, with 13 bases remaining between them. CDR3 nucleotide sequence: TGTGCCACCAGCAGAGATCGGGGTGCGGGGACAGATACGCAGTATTTT. It is translated as CATSRDRGAGTDTQYF. Combining the CDR3 with reference TRBV15 and TRBJ2-3 gives the whole variable domain DAMVIQNPRYQVTQFGKPVTLSCSQTLNHNVMYWYQQKSSQAPKLLFHYYDKDFNNEADTPDNFQSRRPNTSFCFLDIRSPGLGDTAMYLCATSRDRGAGTDTQYFGPGTRLTVL.

The J gene is TRBJ1-4, the V gene TRBV30; 12 positions agree with TRBD1. J was trimmed by 8 bases and V by 0 bases; bases with no gene match: 7. The CDR3 runs to 16 residues. Germline loops: CDR1 GTSNPN, CDR2 SVGIG (reference sequence). CDR3 sequence: CAWSVSGTGGREKLFF. In DNA, the CDR3 is TGTGCCTGGAGTGTATCCGGGACAGGGGGCCGCGAAAAACTGTTTTTT.

The chain carries TRBV29-1 and TRBJ2-5, with 7 bases that match TRBD1. Germline V gene lookup returns CDR1 SQVTM and CDR2 ANQGSEA. The CDR3 contains 13 residues. V was pared by 7 bases and J by 9 bases, with 14 bases of the junction left unmatched. The CDR3 region is CSGQGVAREPQYF. The CDR3 nucleotides are TGCAGCGGGCAGGGGGTAGCGAGGGAGCCCCAGTACTTC.

CDR3 region: CASTDRGSAPDTQYF. The CDR3 coding sequence is TGTGCCAGTACCGACCGGGGTAGCGCCCCAGATACGCAGTATTTT. The chain has TRBV6-6 and TRBJ2-3, with D possibly matching TRBD2 (5 bases). This CDR3 contains 15 residues. Germline V gene lookup returns CDR1 MNHNY and CDR2 SVGAGI (reference sequence). The ends were cut back, 9 bases at V and 4 bases at J, with 20 bases in the middle.

The chain combines TRBV7-9 with TRBJ2-7, with TRBD1 matching over 7 bases. This CDR3 has 16 amino acids. The V gene's germline CDR1 is SEHNR and CDR2 FQNEAQ (reference sequence). V lost 5 bases and J lost 4; bases outside the gene matches: 14. CDR3 sequence: CASSPEGQFLVYEQYF. The CDR3 coding sequence is TGTGCCAGCAGCCCAGAGGGACAGTTTTTGGTTTACGAGCAGTACTTC.

This clone showed up many times. V is TRBV28 and J is TRBJ1-4; 8 bases are a match to TRBD1. The CDR3 extends over 17 amino acids. With V trimmed by 8 bases and J by 6 bases, 17 bases remained unmatched. CDR1 is MDHEN and CDR2 is SYDVKM in the germline V gene. CDR3 sequence: CASATGTGAFMYEKLFF. The DNA for the CDR3 is TGTGCCAGCGCTACCGGGACAGGCGCGTTCATGTATGAAAAACTGTTTTTT.

This sequence joins TRBV3-1 (or the pseudogene TRBV3-2) and TRBJ1-1, with D possibly TRBD1 on 5 matching bases. The CDR3 is 17 residues long. Germline assignment: CDR1 LGHDT and CDR2 YNNKEL (reference sequence). V was clipped by 4 bases and J by 0 bases, with 18 bases between them. The CDR3: CASSPRALSGLNTEAFF. The CDR3 region has the DNA TGTGCCAGCAGCCCCAGGGCCCTGTCCGGGTTGAACACTGAAGCTTTCTTT.

This chain connects TRBV3-1 (or the pseudogene TRBV3-2) to TRBJ1-5; D uncertain. Germline CDR1 LGHDT, CDR2 YNNKEL (reference sequence). This CDR3 contains 13 residues. Between the trimmed V and J ends, which lost 1 base and 6 bases, there was a span of 7 bases. The CDR3, as DNA: TGTGCCAGCAGCCAAGGCGAGCGTCAGCCCCAGCATTTT. Its protein is CASSQGERQPQHF.

This clone was counted a single time. The chain links TRBV4-1 to TRBJ1-1, with TRBD1 identical over 7 bases. The germline CDR1 and CDR2 sequences are MGHRA and YSYEKL. The junction had 13 bases not matched to a gene; V was cut back by 6 bases and J by 0 bases. The CDR3 extends over 17 amino acids. CDR3 DNA sequence: TGCGCCAGCAGTGTCTTAGTGGTAGGGGGCATGAACACTGAAGCTTTCTTT. Translation: CASSVLVVGGMNTEAFF.

This rearrangement joins TRBV28 to TRBJ2-7; D gene uncertain. CDR3 size: 11 residues. V was cut by 8 bases and J by 4 bases, with 9 bases left in between. Germline loops: CDR1 MDHEN, CDR2 SYDVKM. The CDR3 sequence: CASGGRYEQYF. CDR3 nucleotide sequence: TGTGCCAGCGGTGGGCGATACGAGCAGTACTTC.